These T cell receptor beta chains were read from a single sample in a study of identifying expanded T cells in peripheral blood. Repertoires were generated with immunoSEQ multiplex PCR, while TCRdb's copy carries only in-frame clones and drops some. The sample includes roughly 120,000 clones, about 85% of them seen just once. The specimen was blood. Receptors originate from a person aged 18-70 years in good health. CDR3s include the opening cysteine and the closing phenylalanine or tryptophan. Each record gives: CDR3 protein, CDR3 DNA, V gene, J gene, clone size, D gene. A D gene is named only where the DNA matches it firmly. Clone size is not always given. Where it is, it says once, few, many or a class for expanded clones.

cdr3_aa: CATSRAEGSTDTQYF; cdr3_nt: TGTGCCACCAGCAGAGCTGAGGGAAGCACAGATACGCAGTATTTT; v_call: TRBV15; j_call: TRBJ2-3; clone_size: NA; d_call: NA
cdr3_aa: CASTLGQGANTEAFF; cdr3_nt: TGTGCCAGCACTTTGGGGCAGGGGGCGAACACTGAAGCTTTCTTT; v_call: TRBV5-6; j_call: TRBJ1-1; clone_size: NA; d_call: TRBD1
cdr3_aa: CANARAPYEQYF; cdr3_nt: TGTGCCAACGCCCGGGCACCCTACGAGCAGTACTTC; v_call: TRBV10-3; j_call: TRBJ2-7; clone_size: NA; d_call: NA
cdr3_aa: CASSPIGQNLGQPQHF; cdr3_nt: TGTGCCAGCAGCCCTATTGGACAGAACCTGGGACAGCCCCAGCATTTT; v_call: TRBV7-8; j_call: TRBJ1-5; clone_size: NA; d_call: NA
cdr3_aa: CASSLAGTNLNEQFF; cdr3_nt: TGTGCCAGCAGTTTGGCCGGGACTAACCTCAATGAGCAGTTCTTC; v_call: TRBV6-5; j_call: TRBJ2-1; clone_size: NA; d_call: TRBD2
cdr3_aa: CAWSVGLQETQYF; cdr3_nt: TGTGCCTGGAGTGTGGGGCTTCAAGAGACCCAGTACTTC; v_call: TRBV30; j_call: TRBJ2-5; clone_size: NA; d_call: NA
cdr3_aa: CASSRQETGYTF; cdr3_nt: TGTGCCAGCAGTAGACAGGAAACGGGCTACACCTTC; v_call: TRBV6-1; j_call: TRBJ1-2; clone_size: NA; d_call: NA
cdr3_aa: CASSPPNEATETQYF; cdr3_nt: TGTGCCAGCTCACCACCCAATGAGGCAACGGAGACCCAGTACTTC; v_call: TRBV18; j_call: TRBJ2-5; clone_size: NA; d_call: NA
cdr3_aa: CASSPGGQETQYF; cdr3_nt: TGTGCCAGCAGCCCCGGGGGCCAAGAGACCCAGTACTTC; v_call: TRBV28; j_call: TRBJ2-5; clone_size: NA; d_call: NA
cdr3_aa: CASWDPNTVYEQYF; cdr3_nt: TGTGCCAGCTGGGACCCAAATACCGTCTACGAGCAGTACTTC; v_call: TRBV27; j_call: TRBJ2-7; clone_size: NA; d_call: NA
cdr3_aa: CASRRTPTSDYGYTF; cdr3_nt: TGTGCCAGCAGACGGACCCCCACTTCAGACTATGGCTACACCTTC; v_call: TRBV2; j_call: TRBJ1-2; clone_size: NA; d_call: NA
cdr3_aa: CASNPGQGTDTQYF; cdr3_nt: TGCGCCAGCAACCCGGGACAGGGAACAGATACGCAGTATTTT; v_call: TRBV5-1; j_call: TRBJ2-3; clone_size: NA; d_call: TRBD1
cdr3_aa: CASSPGGAGYGYTF; cdr3_nt: TGTGCCAGCTCACCGGGGGGCGCGGGCTATGGCTACACCTTC; v_call: TRBV18; j_call: TRBJ1-2; clone_size: once; d_call: NA
cdr3_aa: CASSLGQSPLGYTF; cdr3_nt: TGTGCCAGCAGCTTGGGACAGTCTCCCTTAGGCTACACCTTC; v_call: TRBV5-6; j_call: TRBJ1-2; clone_size: NA; d_call: NA
cdr3_aa: CASSEEGDTINQPQHF; cdr3_nt: TGTGCCAGCAGTGAAGAGGGGGACACAATCAATCAGCCCCAGCATTTT; v_call: TRBV2; j_call: TRBJ1-5; clone_size: NA; d_call: NA
cdr3_aa: CASSLDYGNEQFF; cdr3_nt: TGTGCCAGCAGCTTAGATTACGGAAATGAGCAGTTCTTC; v_call: TRBV11-2; j_call: TRBJ2-1; clone_size: NA; d_call: NA
cdr3_aa: CASITTSGHTEAFF; cdr3_nt: TGTGCCAGCATCACGACCTCAGGGCACACTGAAGCTTTCTTT; v_call: TRBV7-9; j_call: TRBJ1-1; clone_size: NA; d_call: NA
cdr3_aa: CASSEWASNQPQHF; cdr3_nt: TGTGCCAGCAGTGAGTGGGCTAGCAATCAGCCCCAGCATTTT; v_call: TRBV6-1; j_call: TRBJ1-5; clone_size: few; d_call: NA
cdr3_aa: CATSRGQGPWNSDTEAFF; cdr3_nt: TGTGCCACCAGCAGAGGACAGGGCCCGTGGAATAGCGACACTGAAGCTTTCTTT; v_call: TRBV15; j_call: TRBJ1-1; clone_size: few; d_call: TRBD1
cdr3_aa: CASILMGQGVRQPQHF; cdr3_nt: TGTGCCAGCATTCTAATGGGACAGGGGGTTCGTCAGCCCCAGCATTTT; v_call: TRBV9; j_call: TRBJ1-5; clone_size: NA; d_call: TRBD1
cdr3_aa: CASSLDLGLAGNNEQFF; cdr3_nt: TGCGCCAGCAGCTTGGATCTAGGACTAGCGGGGAACAATGAGCAGTTCTTC; v_call: TRBV5-1; j_call: TRBJ2-1; clone_size: NA; d_call: TRBD2
cdr3_aa: CASGLEPRDKEQFF; cdr3_nt: TGTGCCAGCGGATTAGAACCGAGGGACAAGGAGCAGTTCTTC; v_call: TRBV5-4; j_call: TRBJ2-1; clone_size: NA; d_call: NA
cdr3_aa: CSVISNNPYNEQFF; cdr3_nt: TGCAGCGTTATTTCGAACAACCCCTACAATGAGCAGTTCTTC; v_call: TRBV29-1; j_call: TRBJ2-1; clone_size: NA; d_call: NA
cdr3_aa: CARSGGWDRGPFGEKLFF; cdr3_nt: TGTGCCAGAAGCGGGGGATGGGACAGGGGACCCTTCGGGGAAAAACTGTTTTTT; v_call: TRBV5-3; j_call: TRBJ1-4; clone_size: NA; d_call: TRBD1
cdr3_aa: CASGPGTGVNEQFF; cdr3_nt: TGTGCCAGCGGACCCGGGACAGGGGTGAATGAGCAGTTCTTC; v_call: TRBV2; j_call: TRBJ2-1; clone_size: NA; d_call: TRBD1
cdr3_aa: CASTRTGLNTDTQYF; cdr3_nt: TGTGCCAGCACCCGGACAGGTCTAAACACAGATACGCAGTATTTT; v_call: TRBV25-1; j_call: TRBJ2-3; clone_size: NA; d_call: TRBD1
cdr3_aa: CARSPLLAGDISYEQYF; cdr3_nt: TGTGCCAGAAGCCCCCTCCTGGCGGGGGACATCTCCTACGAGCAGTACTTC; v_call: TRBV5-3; j_call: TRBJ2-7; clone_size: NA; d_call: NA
cdr3_aa: CASSRPGPQEETQYF; cdr3_nt: TGCGCCAGCAGTCGCCCCGGACCACAGGAAGAGACCCAGTACTTC; v_call: TRBV5-1; j_call: TRBJ2-5; clone_size: NA; d_call: NA
cdr3_aa: CASRPGTGGLEKLFF; cdr3_nt: TGTGCCAGCAGACCTGGGACAGGGGGATTGGAAAAACTGTTTTTT; v_call: TRBV27; j_call: TRBJ1-4; clone_size: NA; d_call: TRBD1
cdr3_aa: CASSQDGAGQETQYF; cdr3_nt: TGTGCCAGCAGCCAAGATGGCGCAGGGCAAGAGACCCAGTACTTC; v_call: TRBV4-2; j_call: TRBJ2-5; clone_size: NA; d_call: NA
cdr3_aa: CASSSTRGSDEAFF; cdr3_nt: TGTGCCAGCAGCTCCACTAGGGGGTCTGACGAAGCTTTCTTT; v_call: TRBV7-3; j_call: TRBJ1-1; clone_size: NA; d_call: NA
cdr3_aa: CASSSRGSGGINEQFF; cdr3_nt: TGTGCCAGTAGTTCCCGGGGTAGCGGGGGGATAAATGAGCAGTTCTTC; v_call: TRBV19; j_call: TRBJ2-1; clone_size: NA; d_call: TRBD2